What follows are 17 T cell receptor beta chains derived from one specimen sequenced in a study of follicular helper T cells after annual influenza vaccination. Only in-frame clones appear in the TCRdb table, and some are missing; sequencing was by immunoSEQ multiplex PCR. The data contain around 6,500 clones, roughly 80% of them singletons. Noted time point: 2015-2016 season, pre-vaccination. The material sequenced was CXCR5- memory CD4+ T cells sorted from blood, taken on the day of influenza vaccination. Receptor source: an adult who received the influenza vaccine.

The chain is built from TRBV27 and TRBJ2-6; TRBD2 might be the D (5 bases). The CDR3 covers 18 residues. V dropped 2 bases and J dropped 0 bases, with 14 bases sitting between them. The germline V gene has CDR1 MNHEY and CDR2 SMNVEV (reference sequence). DNA for the CDR3: TGTGCCAGCAGTTTAGAGGGCCCGTGGGGCTCTGGGGCCAACGTCCTGACTTTC. The encoded protein is CASSLEGPWGSGANVLTF.

The chain has TRBV2 and TRBJ2-7; D might be TRBD2 (6 bases). V was clipped by 3 bases and J by 4 bases, with 13 bases between them. The CDR3 extends over 14 amino acids. Germline V lookup: CDR1 SNHLY, CDR2 FYNNEI. Here the CDR3 reads CASSEDYKGYEQYF. The DNA of the CDR3 is TGTGCCAGCAGTGAGGACTATAAAGGATACGAGCAGTACTTC.

The table lists this clone with a few counts. The gene calls are TRBV7-6 and TRBJ1-6; D is unclear. The CDR3 length is 14 residues. CDR1 SGHVS and CDR2 FNYEAQ come from the germline V gene. V gave up 1 base and J gave up 8 bases, with 9 bases separating them. The CDR3 loop reads CASSLDRAYSPLHF. The CDR3 DNA follows: TGTGCCAGCAGCTTAGATAGGGCATATTCACCCCTCCACTTT.

A word on this clone: One end of the junction does not line up with germline, which may come from a read error. The chain combines TRBV7-7 with TRBJ2-1; 11 bases map to TRBD2. The CDR3 spans 15 residues. Germline V CDR1 and CDR2: SSHAT, FNYEAQ (reference sequence). Here the CDR3 reads CASSPTSGGLGEQFF. The DNA of the CDR3 is TGTGCTAGCAGCCCCACTAGCGGGGGACTCGGTGAGCAGTTCTTC.

The table lists this clone with a few counts. The genes are TRBV7-2 and TRBJ1-2, with D unresolved. The CDR3 has 13 residues. V shed 1 base and J shed 11 bases, with 14 bases lying between them. Germline CDR1 and CDR2: SGHTA and FQGNSA. The CDR3: CASSLGTRRDYTF. The CDR3 nucleotides are TGTGCCAGCAGCTTAGGGACCAGAAGGGATTACACCTTC.

The V gene is TRBV19, the J gene TRBJ1-2; D may be TRBD1 (6 bases). The CDR3 length is 13 residues. Trimming removed 7 bases from V and 4 bases from J, with 13 bases in between. Germline V gene data show CDR1 as LNHDA and CDR2 as SQIVND (reference sequence). The CDR3 is CASTRDTRYGYTF. DNA for the CDR3: TGTGCCAGTACCCGGGACACCCGCTATGGCTACACCTTC. Using reference TRBV19 and TRBJ1-2 for the parts outside the CDR3, the full variable domain is DGGITQSPKYLFRKEGQNVTLSCEQNLNHDAMYWYRQDPGQGLRLIYYSQIVNDFQKGDIAEGYSVSREKKESFPLTVTSAQKNPTAFYLCASTRDTRYGYTFGSGTRLTVV.

CDR3 sequence: CASSLQGISTEAFF. The DNA of the CDR3 is TGTGCCAGCAGCTTACAGGGTATCAGCACTGAAGCTTTCTTT. V is TRBV7-9 and J is TRBJ1-1; weak D call: TRBD1 (5 bases). V was cut by 2 bases and J by 4 bases, with 11 bases left in between. This CDR3 has 14 residues. CDR1 is SEHNR and CDR2 is FQNEAQ in the germline V gene (reference sequence).

The V call is TRBV4-3, the J call TRBJ2-1; D not certain. CDR1 is LGHNA and CDR2 is YSLEER in the germline V gene. CDR3 size: 13 residues. Trimming shortened V by 0 bases and J by 6 bases, and 6 bases separated the two germline ends. The CDR3 is CASSQELVNEQFF. The CDR3 DNA follows: TGCGCCAGCAGCCAAGAATTGGTCAATGAGCAGTTCTTC.

This chain connects TRBV5-1 to TRBJ2-6; a weak D match, TRBD2 (6 bases). V gave up 4 bases and J gave up 2 bases, with 10 bases separating them. Germline CDR1 is SGHRS and CDR2 is YFSETQ. This CDR3 has 15 amino acids. CDR3 DNA: TGCGCCAGCAGCGGTGGCGGGGCTGGGGCCAACGTCCTGACTTTC. Protein sequence: CASSGGGAGANVLTF.

This sequence joins TRBV5-6 and TRBJ2-3; D is perhaps TRBD1 (7 bases). Trimming removed 1 base from V and 0 bases from J, with 18 bases in between. This CDR3 is built from 18 residues. Germline V gene lookup returns CDR1 SGHDT and CDR2 YYEEEE. CDR3: CASSLWAKGAGSTDTQYF. In DNA form, the CDR3 reads TGTGCCAGCAGCTTGTGGGCCAAGGGGGCGGGAAGCACAGATACGCAGTATTTT.

This chain connects TRBV5-1 to TRBJ1-2; 7 nucleotides agree with TRBD1. This CDR3 spans 14 amino acids. V shed 0 bases and J 5 bases; nucleotides not matched to a gene: 4. In germline, CDR1 is SGHRS, CDR2 YFSETQ. In nucleotides, the CDR3 is TGCGCCAGCAGCTTGGAGGGGGCTCGGTATGGCTACACCTTC. Protein product: CASSLEGARYGYTF.

This clone has only one observation. The chain combines TRBV5-1 with TRBJ2-3, with 7 bases fitting TRBD2. The CDR3 spans 13 residues. The germline V gene has CDR1 SGHRS and CDR2 YFSETQ. After removal of 4 bases from V and 2 bases from J, the junction contained 1 base not matched to a gene. The CDR3 loop is CASSQRDTDTQYF. The CDR3 DNA follows: TGCGCCAGCAGCCAGCGGGACACAGATACGCAGTATTTT.

CDR3 residues: CASSLPTATNEKLFF. CDR3 nucleotides: TGTGCCAGCAGCTTGCCGACTGCAACTAATGAAAAACTGTTTTTT. The genes are TRBV7-9 and TRBJ1-4; no firm D call. Germline V CDR1 and CDR2: SEHNR, FQNEAQ (reference sequence). Trimming pared 3 bases from V and 0 bases from J, leaving 8 bases between. CDR3 length equals 15 residues.

V is TRBV9 and J is TRBJ2-3, with 11 bases lining up with TRBD2. CDR3 length: 17 residues. The V and J ends lost 4 bases and 4 bases, in that order; junction bases with no gene match: 11. Germline V gene lookup returns CDR1 SGDLS and CDR2 YYNGEE. The DNA for the CDR3 is TGTGCCAGCAGCCCCGGGGCTAGCGGGGGGCTATCAGATACGCAGTATTTT. Protein: CASSPGASGGLSDTQYF.

This clone was seen once. The V call is TRBV4-2, the J call TRBJ2-1; TRBD2 agrees at 12 bases. Germline V lookup: CDR1 LGHNA, CDR2 YNFKEQ. V was clipped by 2 bases and J by 7 bases; unmatched bases: 9. This CDR3 spans 17 amino acids. CDR3 DNA: TGTGCCAGCAGCCAACCCGCTAGCGGGGGGGCGGGGAATGAGCAGTTCTTC. It codes for CASSQPASGGAGNEQFF.

The sample holds one count of this clone. The V call is TRBV7-9, the J call TRBJ1-4, with D possibly being TRBD1 (6 bases). The ends were cut back, 7 bases at V and 2 bases at J, with 17 bases in the middle. This CDR3 region has 16 residues. The germline gives CDR1 SEHNR, CDR2 FQNEAQ (reference sequence). The CDR3: CASKSVLGATNEKLFF. CDR3 coding DNA: TGTGCCAGCAAGTCAGTCCTGGGGGCGACTAATGAAAAACTGTTTTTT.

The gene calls are TRBV27 and TRBJ2-7; 9 bases align to TRBD2. Germline loops: CDR1 MNHEY, CDR2 SMNVEV (reference sequence). This CDR3 has 13 residues. Trimming took 3 bases from V and 5 from J; bases not matched to a gene: 2. The CDR3 protein is CASSFSGSDEQYF. The CDR3 DNA reads TGTGCCAGCAGTTTTAGCGGGAGCGACGAGCAGTACTTC.